These 28 T cell receptor beta chains were all obtained from the same sample, sequenced in a study of T cell repertoires in cytomegalovirus infection. Their target antigens are unknown. In TCRdb, the reads were re-called with MiXCR into one record per CDR3 protein. Here the sample spans hundreds of thousands of distinct CDR3 sequences, 25% to 35% being singletons. Sequencing was performed on cultured PBMCs, taken from culture after CMV antigen stimulation. These receptors originate from a human donor in good health (CMV status not recorded). Some clones in this sample may be carry-over from other donors' samples.

This clonotype was detected a few times. V usage is TRBV7-2 and J usage is TRBJ2-7; either TRBD1 or TRBD2 may supply D (6 bases each). The CDR3 contains 17 residues. V was trimmed by 5 bases and J by 0 bases, leaving 20 bases between them. Germline CDR1 and CDR2: SGHTA and FQGNSA. CDR3 residues: CASSPQPGGLSSYEQYF. The CDR3 DNA sequence: TGTGCCAGCAGCCCACAACCCGGGGGCCTGAGCTCCTACGAGCAGTACTTC.

The chain is built from TRBV28 and TRBJ2-7, with a tentative D call TRBD2 (6 bases). The germline CDR1 and CDR2 sequences are MDHEN and SYDVKM. V lost 6 bases to trimming and J lost 11 bases, with 14 bases between them. The CDR3 has 11 residues. The CDR3 sequence: CASSLGLREYF. The CDR3 nucleotides are TGTGCCAGCAGCCTCGGACTACGCGAGTACTTC.

V is TRBV6-2 or TRBV6-3 and J is TRBJ1-5; a weak D match, TRBD1 (6 bases). Trimming took off 0 bases at V and 6 bases at J, with 15 bases between the two ends. The germline CDR1 and CDR2 sequences are MNHEY and SVGEGT. There are 16 residues in the CDR3. CDR3 loop: CASSYSGRGRGQPQHF. The CDR3 coding sequence is TGTGCCAGCAGTTACTCCGGCAGGGGTCGAGGTCAGCCCCAGCATTTT.

The chain combines TRBV6-8 with TRBJ2-7, with TRBD1 matching over 8 bases. V lost 6 bases to trimming and J lost 3 bases; unmatched junction nucleotides: 10. This CDR3 comprises 15 residues. Looked up from germline, CDR1 is MNHGY and CDR2 is SAAAGT. The DNA of the CDR3 is TGTGCCAGCAGAAGCACCGGGACAGGATACTACGAGCAGTACTTC. Translated, it gives CASRSTGTGYYEQYF.

The CDR3: CASSSGGRQYNSPLHF. The CDR3 nucleotides read TGTGCCAGCAGTTCCGGGGGGCGCCAATATAATTCACCCCTCCACTTT. This chain connects TRBV12-3 or TRBV12-4 to TRBJ1-6; D is possibly TRBD1 (6 bases). V lost 4 bases and J lost 4, with 14 bases in between. The CDR3 is 16 amino acids.

This clonotype has a handful of counts. The chain uses TRBV12-3 or TRBV12-4 and TRBJ2-1, with no clear D. V was cut by 8 bases and J by 1 base, with 15 bases left in between. The CDR3 runs 15 residues. This CDR3 is CASVVGRTSYNEQFF. In DNA form, the CDR3 reads TGTGCCAGCGTAGTAGGGCGTACGTCCTACAATGAGCAGTTCTTC.

This rearrangement joins TRBV27 to TRBJ1-1; a weak D match, TRBD1 (6 bases). Germline CDR1 reads MNHEY; CDR2 reads SMNVEV (reference sequence). Deletions cut 2 bases from V and 10 bases from J, with 11 bases between. The CDR3 spans 12 residues. CDR3 residues: CASSLGGGAAFF. The CDR3 DNA reads as TGTGCCAGCAGTTTAGGAGGGGGAGCAGCTTTCTTT.

This clonotype was detected a few times. The V and J genes are TRBV6-1 and TRBJ2-3, with TRBD2 as a possible D gene (6 bases). The V end lost 5 bases, the J end lost 1 base, and 16 bases lay between the germline ends. CDR1 is MNHNS, CDR2 SASEGT, per germline. The CDR3 totals 16 residues. For the CDR3, the DNA is TGTGCCAGCAGTAAAGTCCCGCGGGAAGGCACAGATACGCAGTATTTT. Its translation: CASSKVPREGTDTQYF.

The sample holds a few counts of this clonotype. The chain carries TRBV7-9 and TRBJ2-7, with D possibly matching TRBD1 (6 bases). V was pared by 5 bases and J by 3 bases, with 17 bases between. The CDR3 spans 15 residues. Per the germline V gene, CDR1 is SEHNR and CDR2 is FQNEAQ (reference sequence). Here the CDR3 DNA reads TGTGCCAGCAGCGGCACAGGGTTTCTGGTCTACGAGCAGTACTTC. Residues: CASSGTGFLVYEQYF.

The chain links TRBV28 to TRBJ1-2; 7 nucleotides match TRBD1. J gave up 0 bases and V 6 bases, and 7 bases lay outside the gene matches. Germline assignment: CDR1 MDHEN and CDR2 SYDVKM. The CDR3 length is 15 residues. The CDR3 DNA reads as TGTGCCAGCAGACCACAGGGGAGGACTAACTATGGCTACACCTTC. Protein product: CASRPQGRTNYGYTF.

V gene TRBV7-2 combines with J gene TRBJ1-5; D is unresolved. There are 15 residues in the CDR3. V lost 5 bases to trimming and J lost 1 base, with 12 bases between them. Per the germline V gene, CDR1 is SGHTA and CDR2 is FQGNSA. The CDR3, as DNA: TGTGCCAGCAGCACGTCACTGGGGAGCAATCAGCCCCAGCATTTT. This translates into CASSTSLGSNQPQHF.

This clonotype was recorded a few times. The rearrangement uses TRBV18 and TRBJ2-5; 9 nucleotides align to TRBD2. Germline assignment: CDR1 KGHSH and CDR2 LQKENI. Trimming removed 6 bases from V and 5 bases from J; junction bases left unmatched: 19. The length of the CDR3 is 18 residues. The CDR3 bases are TGTGCCAGCTCCCCAACCTCGGGGGCCGGGACTAGCCGTGAGACCCAGTACTTC. Translation gives CASSPTSGAGTSRETQYF.

This clonotype appeared many times. CDR3 region: CASSYSRGGTETQYF. The CDR3 region has the DNA TGTGCCAGCAGTTACTCGAGAGGCGGGACGGAGACCCAGTACTTC. This chain connects TRBV6-2 or TRBV6-3 to TRBJ2-5, with D tentatively TRBD2 (6 bases). CDR1 MNHEY and CDR2 SVGEGT come from the germline V gene. V was clipped by 0 bases and J by 5 bases, with 13 bases between them. The CDR3 runs to 15 residues.

The V and J genes are TRBV29-1 and TRBJ1-2, with D possibly TRBD1 on 5 matching bases. From germline, CDR1 is SQVTM and CDR2 ANQGSEA. Trimming shortened V by 4 bases and J by 2 bases, and 11 bases separated the two germline ends. CDR3 length: 13 amino acids. Here the CDR3 reads CSVVRGLNYGYTF. CDR3 nucleotides: TGCAGCGTTGTTCGGGGGTTGAACTATGGCTACACCTTC.

The chain carries TRBV6-6 and TRBJ2-7; 10 nucleotides align to TRBD1. The V segment lost 5 bases and the J segment 7 bases; nucleotides outside the gene matches: 5. Germline V gives CDR1 MNHNY, CDR2 SVGAGI (reference sequence). The length of the CDR3 is 13 residues. CDR3: CASSRDRGREQYF. The CDR3 nucleotides are TGTGCCAGCAGTCGGGACAGGGGACGAGAGCAGTACTTC.

This clonotype was observed at least ten times. The genes are TRBV7-2 and TRBJ2-7, with D perhaps matching TRBD2 (5 bases). CDR1 is SGHTA, CDR2 FQGNSA, per germline. V shed 0 bases and J shed 4 bases, with 7 bases lying between them. CDR3 length: 13 residues. The CDR3 coding sequence is TGTGCCAGCAGCTTAGCGCGGGTGTACGAGCAGTACTTC. It specifies CASSLARVYEQYF.

The V gene is TRBV2, the J gene TRBJ2-5; D is uncertain. V lost 3 bases and J 5 bases, leaving 13 bases between the germline ends. From germline, CDR1 is SNHLY and CDR2 FYNNEI. This CDR3 is built from 14 residues. CDR3 sequence reads: CASSEPLFWETQYF. The CDR3 region has the DNA TGTGCCAGCAGTGAGCCTCTCTTTTGGGAGACCCAGTACTTC. Full variable domain (rest looked up from reference TRBV2 and TRBJ2-5): EPEVTQTPSHQVTQMGQEVILRCVPISNHLYFYWYRQILGQKVEFLVSFYNNEISEKSEIFDDQFSVERPDGSNFTLKIRSTKLEDSAMYFCASSEPLFWETQYFGPGTRLLVL.

This clonotype was counted ten times or more. The chain employs TRBV7-8 and TRBJ2-5; 8 bases align to TRBD1. The CDR3 covers 15 residues. V was pared by 2 bases and J by 5 bases, with 7 bases of the junction left unmatched. From germline, CDR1 is SGHVS and CDR2 FQNEAQ. CDR3 sequence: CASSLRQGQWETQYF. The DNA of the CDR3 is TGTGCCAGCAGCTTAAGACAGGGGCAATGGGAGACCCAGTACTTC.

The table lists this clonotype with a count of one. The rearrangement joins TRBV6-6 to TRBJ2-1; no firm D call. This CDR3 has 12 residues. Germline CDR1 is MNHNY and CDR2 is SVGAGI (reference sequence). V was pared by 6 bases and J by 2 bases, with 5 bases between. CDR3: CASSNPYNEQFF. The CDR3, as DNA: TGTGCCAGCAGCAATCCCTACAATGAGCAGTTCTTC.

This clonotype was observed a handful of times. V usage is TRBV7-9 and J usage is TRBJ2-5, with a possible D match to TRBD2 (5 bases). This CDR3 region has 14 residues. The germline V gene encodes CDR1 SEHNR and CDR2 FQNEAQ (reference sequence). Between the trimmed V and J ends, which lost 5 bases and 1 base, there was a span of 11 bases. Written as DNA, the CDR3 is TGTGCCAGCAGCCCTCGGAGGTCCCAAGAGACCCAGTACTTC. Its translation: CASSPRRSQETQYF.

This sequence joins TRBV20-1 and TRBJ2-7; D not resolved. Trimming removed 0 bases from V and 0 bases from J, with 9 bases in between. This CDR3 is 14 amino acids long. Germline lookup yields CDR1 DFQATT and CDR2 SNEGSKA (reference sequence). For the CDR3, the DNA is TGCAGTGCTAGAGACTCCCGGAGCTCCTACGAGCAGTACTTC. It yields the protein CSARDSRSSYEQYF.

This clonotype was seen a handful of times. The chain is built from TRBV10-3 and TRBJ1-1, with TRBD1 matching over 10 bases. The junction had 7 bases not matched to a gene; V was cut back by 6 bases and J by 6 bases. Germline CDR1 ENHRY, CDR2 SYGVKD. The CDR3 extends over 14 amino acids. The CDR3 DNA reads TGTGCCATCAGACGGGACAGGGGTATTTCTGAAGCTTTCTTT. Amino acids: CAIRRDRGISEAFF.

This clonotype has more than one count but fewer than ten. The chain carries TRBV4-1 and TRBJ2-1; a weak D match, TRBD2 (5 bases). CDR3 length: 15 amino acids. Trimming pared 1 base from V and 4 bases from J, leaving 11 bases between. Germline-derived CDR1 and CDR2 are MGHRA and YSYEKL. This CDR3 is CASSQAVSGYNEQFF. CDR3 in DNA: TGCGCCAGCAGCCAAGCAGTGAGCGGATACAATGAGCAGTTCTTC.

The CDR3 DNA reads TGTGCCAGCAGTTTTTCCGGGCAGGGTCAGCCCCAGCATTTT. Translated: CASSFSGQGQPQHF. The V and J genes are TRBV27 and TRBJ1-5, with D maybe TRBD1 (5 bases). In germline, CDR1 is MNHEY, CDR2 SMNVEV (reference sequence). The CDR3 covers 14 residues. Between the trimmed V and J ends, which lost 3 bases and 6 bases, there was a span of 12 bases.

The chain recombines TRBV7-9 with TRBJ1-1; unclear D gene. Trimming removed 5 bases from V and 5 bases from J, with 15 bases in between. CDR3 length: 14 amino acids. Germline CDR1 is SEHNR and CDR2 is FQNEAQ (reference sequence). In nucleotides, the CDR3 is TGTGCCAGCAGCGTGCAGAGGGTCGGGACTGAAGCTTTCTTT. Protein sequence: CASSVQRVGTEAFF. Using reference TRBV7-9 and TRBJ1-1 for the parts outside the CDR3, the full variable domain is DTGVSQNPRHKITKRGQNVTFRCDPISEHNRLYWYRQTLGQGPEFLTYFQNEAQLEKSRLLSDRFSAERPKGSFSTLEIQRTEQGDSAMYLCASSVQRVGTEAFFGQGTRLTVV.

The gene calls are TRBV29-1 and TRBJ2-3, with TRBD1 identical over 11 bases. Per the germline V gene, CDR1 is SQVTM and CDR2 is ANQGSEA. The CDR3 consists of 16 residues. V trimming: 6 bases; J trimming: 2 bases; junction bases outside the gene matches: 10. CDR3: CSVIGGTGGSTDTQYF. DNA for the CDR3: TGCAGCGTAATAGGGGGGACAGGGGGTTCCACAGATACGCAGTATTTT.

The V call is TRBV18, the J call TRBJ2-1; the D gene could be TRBD1 or TRBD2 (5 bases each). CDR3 length: 13 amino acids. Trimming pared 3 bases from V and 10 bases from J, leaving 13 bases between. From germline, CDR1 is KGHSH and CDR2 LQKENI. The CDR3 coding sequence is TGTGCCAGCTCACCTCAAAGGGGAGACGAGCAGTTCTTC. It codes for CASSPQRGDEQFF. Using reference TRBV18 and TRBJ2-1 for the parts outside the CDR3, the full variable domain is NAGVMQNPRHLVRRRGQEARLRCSPMKGHSHVYWYRQLPEEGLKFMVYLQKENIIDESGMPKERFSAEFPKEGPSILRIQQVVRGDSAAYFCASSPQRGDEQFFGPGTRLTVL.

This clonotype was found a few times. The gene calls are TRBV4-3 and TRBJ1-2, with TRBD1 matching over 8 bases. The length of the CDR3 is 15 residues. Looked up from germline, CDR1 is LGHNA and CDR2 is YSLEER. Trimming cost V 1 base and J 4 bases; bases outside gene matches: 5. DNA of the CDR3: TGCGCCAGCAGCCAAGGACAGGGGCTCAGCTATGGCTACACCTTC. Amino acids: CASSQGQGLSYGYTF.